This is a list of T cell receptor beta chains from one sample in a study of response to subunit inactivated influenza vaccine. A single record per CDR3 protein comes from TCRdb applying MiXCR to the RT-PCR reads. The sample carries roughly 700,000 distinct CDR3 sequences, more than 11% recorded once. The source material was PBMCs from blood, sampled approximately 15 days before vaccination. These receptors were obtained from a man aged 45-60 years who received an inactivated influenza vaccine. Both conserved end residues are part of each CDR3. Each record gives: D gene, J gene, clone size, V gene, CDR3 DNA, CDR3 protein. The D gene is left open where the match is weak. Clone size appears in some rows only: once, few, many, or a class for an expanded clone.

-	TRBJ2-7	few	TRBV4-2	TGTGCCACCCTTGGGGACACCTACGAGCAGTACTTC	CATLGDTYEQYF
-	TRBJ2-3	few	TRBV4-2	TGTGCCAGCAGCCAACTAGTCAGGGAGGCAGATACGCAGTATTTT	CASSQLVREADTQYF
TRBD2	TRBJ2-5	-	TRBV2	TGTGCCCGCTGTGCCGGACTAGCGGGAGCAAGTCCCCAAGAGACCCAGTACTTC	CARCAGLAGASPQETQYF
-	TRBJ2-1	few	TRBV12-3/TRBV12-4	TGTGCCAGCAGTTTAGCGAGACTGGGGTCCTACAATGAGCAGTTCTTC	CASSLARLGSYNEQFF
TRBD2	TRBJ2-7	once	TRBV29-1	TGCAGCGTTGATCGCTATGGGACTAGAGACGAGCAGTACTTC	CSVDRYGTRDEQYF
TRBD2	TRBJ2-3	many	TRBV12-3/TRBV12-4	TGTGCCAGCAGTTTGAGGACTAGAGATACGCAGTATTTT	CASSLRTRDTQYF
-	TRBJ2-2	-	TRBV28	TGTGCCAGCTACCAGGGGAGCACCGGGGAGCTGTTTTTT	CASYQGSTGELFF
TRBD2	TRBJ2-2	few	TRBV2	TGTGCCAGCAGTGAGCTAGCGGGAGGGCCAGGCACCGGGGAGCTGTTTTTT	CASSELAGGPGTGELFF
-	TRBJ2-4	many	TRBV15	TGTGCCACCAGCAGACTGACCTTAGACACGGGGGTCAAAAACATTCAGTACTTC	CATSRLTLDTGVKNIQYF
TRBD1	TRBJ2-1	-	TRBV7-2	TGTGCCAGCAGCTCCGGGTGGGACAGGCAGAACAATGAGCAGTTCTTC	CASSSGWDRQNNEQFF
-	TRBJ2-6	many	TRBV12-3/TRBV12-4	TGTGCCAGCACCCTCCGACGTACAATATCTGGGGCCAACGTCCTGACTTTC	CASTLRRTISGANVLTF
-	TRBJ2-1	few	TRBV5-8	TGTGCCAGCAGCCTCCCCGGGAGAACTATTGGTCTAGTGGAGTTCTTC	CASSLPGRTIGLVEFF
-	TRBJ2-7	few	TRBV4-3	TGCGCCAGCAGCCAAGGGCAGGGAAGTGACGAGCAGTACTTC	CASSQGQGSDEQYF
-	TRBJ2-5	few	TRBV20-1	TGCAGTGCTAGAGATGAGGGGGGAGGGCAAGAGACCCAGTACTTC	CSARDEGGGQETQYF
TRBD2	TRBJ2-7	few	TRBV5-5	TGTGCCAGCAGTCGAGGACTAGCGGGGGTTAGCTCCTACGAGCAGTACTTC	CASSRGLAGVSSYEQYF
TRBD2	TRBJ2-7	few	TRBV7-2	TGTGCCAGCAGTCGCGGGGGGGTGGGCTCCTACGAGCAGTACTTC	CASSRGGVGSYEQYF
TRBD1	TRBJ2-7	many	TRBV11-1	TGTGCCAGCAGACCGGGACAGGGGGCGACCTACGAGCAGTACTTC	CASRPGQGATYEQYF
-	TRBJ1-5	few	TRBV7-2	TGTGCCAGCAGCTTACGGCTTTCCGGTGCGCCCCAGCATTTT	CASSLRLSGAPQHF
-	TRBJ2-7	few	TRBV5-1	TGCGCCAGCAGGTCCGATTTTATAACCGACGAGCAGTACTTC	CASRSDFITDEQYF